This T cell receptor (beta chain) is drawn from a study of blood T cell repertoires in COVID-19. Exposed volunteers were people who met a COVID-19 case within 2 weeks before study entry. Germline trimming cut 1 base from V and 7 bases from J; bases unmatched to any gene: 12. Germline V gene sequence: CDR1 LGHDT, CDR2 YNNKEL (reference sequence). The CDR3 spans 17 residues. Generated by immunoSEQ multiplex PCR, the TCRdb table keeps only in-frame clones and is missing some. In the table there are around 250,000 clones, about 87% of which are singletons. The sequencing input was PBMCs or T cells enriched from blood (not recorded which). The TCR comes from a woman aged 40 to 55 who had been exposed to COVID-19. The V call is TRBV3-1 (or the pseudogene TRBV3-2), the J call TRBJ1-3; 8 nucleotides align to TRBD1. CDR3 loop: CASSQVGQGKLGNTIYF. The CDR3 DNA sequence: TGTGCCAGCAGCCAAGTCGGACAGGGAAAGTTAGGGAACACCATATATTTT.